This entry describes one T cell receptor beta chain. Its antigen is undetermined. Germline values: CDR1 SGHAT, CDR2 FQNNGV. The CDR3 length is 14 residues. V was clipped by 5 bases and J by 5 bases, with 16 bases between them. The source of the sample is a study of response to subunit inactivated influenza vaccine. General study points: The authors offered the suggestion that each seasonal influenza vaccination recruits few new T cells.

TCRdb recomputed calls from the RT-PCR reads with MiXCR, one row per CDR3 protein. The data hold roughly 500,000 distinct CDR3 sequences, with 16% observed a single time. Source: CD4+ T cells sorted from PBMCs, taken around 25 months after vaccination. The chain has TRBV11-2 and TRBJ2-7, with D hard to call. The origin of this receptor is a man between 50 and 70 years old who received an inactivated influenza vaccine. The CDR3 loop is CASSLVAISDEQYF. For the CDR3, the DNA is TGTGCCAGCAGCCTAGTAGCCATCTCGGACGAGCAGTACTTC.